Reported below is one T cell receptor (beta chain). The source of the sample is a study of blood T cell repertoires in COVID-19. Study-wide background: Nucleic acid was either cDNA or gDNA, and it came from T cells, B-cell-depleted T cells, or PBMCs.

Ages ranged from roughly 18 to 100 years, with residence in about two dozen US areas. Recovered Cohort 3 donors showed two negative PCRs, clearance, or symptom resolution. Using immunoSEQ multiplex PCR, the repertoire was profiled, and TCRdb retains in-frame clones only, with some absent. The data hold a few hundred thousand clones, with approximately 85% observed a single time. The CDR3 length is 14 residues. Germline V gives CDR1 MDHEN, CDR2 SYDVKM. Trimming at V came to 5 bases and at J to 8 bases, leaving 11 bases not matched to a gene. This TCR derives from a woman between 50 and 59 years old who had recovered from COVID-19. Specimen: PBMCs or T cells enriched from blood (not recorded which). This rearrangement joins TRBV28 to TRBJ1-2, with 7 positions matching TRBD1. The CDR3 is CASSPQGQVLGYTF. CDR3 nucleotides: TGTGCCAGCAGTCCCCAAGGACAGGTTCTGGGCTACACCTTC.